This paragraph reports one T cell receptor (beta chain). This sample stems from a study of blood T cell repertoires in COVID-19. The wider study: T cells, B-cell-depleted T cells, or PBMCs provided the cDNA or gDNA that served as material.

Clones were sequenced by immunoSEQ multiplex PCR, and TCRdb holds only the in-frame ones, with some missing. The sample lists 150,000 to 200,000 clones; around 86% were seen once. This CDR3 is 15 amino acids long. Trimming at V came to 4 bases and at J to 8 bases, leaving 9 bases not matched to a gene. Germline-derived CDR1 and CDR2 are SGHDN and FVKESK. Sequencing input: peripheral blood. This TCR derives from a man between 40 and 49 years old with active or convalescent COVID-19. The chain carries TRBV14 and TRBJ2-3; 10 positions match TRBD1. The CDR3 bases are TGTGCCAGCAGCCCGACAGGGGGCTTTGTTGGTACGCAGTATTTT. This sequence encodes CASSPTGGFVGTQYF.